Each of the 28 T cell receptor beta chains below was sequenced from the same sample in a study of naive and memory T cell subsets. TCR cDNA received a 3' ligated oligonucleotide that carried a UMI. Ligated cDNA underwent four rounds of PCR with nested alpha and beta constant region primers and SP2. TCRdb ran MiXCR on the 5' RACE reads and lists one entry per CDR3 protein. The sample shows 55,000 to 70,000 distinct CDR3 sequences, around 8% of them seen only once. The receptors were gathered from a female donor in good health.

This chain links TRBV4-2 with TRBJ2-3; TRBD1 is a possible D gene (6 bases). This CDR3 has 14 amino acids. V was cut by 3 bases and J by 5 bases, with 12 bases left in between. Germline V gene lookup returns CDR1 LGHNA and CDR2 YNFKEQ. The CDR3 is CASSQDTGRDTQYF. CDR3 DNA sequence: TGTGCCAGCAGCCAGGATACAGGGAGAGATACGCAGTATTTT.

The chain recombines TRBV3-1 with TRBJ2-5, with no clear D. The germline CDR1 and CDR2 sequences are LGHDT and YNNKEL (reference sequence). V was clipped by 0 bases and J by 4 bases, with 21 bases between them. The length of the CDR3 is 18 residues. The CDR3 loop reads CASSQEGITPLRGETQYF. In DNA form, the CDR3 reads TGTGCCAGCAGCCAAGAGGGGATTACACCGTTACGAGGAGAGACCCAGTACTTC.

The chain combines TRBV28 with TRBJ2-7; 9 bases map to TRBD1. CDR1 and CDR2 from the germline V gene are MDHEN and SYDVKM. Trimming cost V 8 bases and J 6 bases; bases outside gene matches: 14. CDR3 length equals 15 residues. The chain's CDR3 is CASCRGRTGAIEQYF. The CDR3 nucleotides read TGTGCCAGCTGCCGGGGTAGGACAGGGGCGATCGAGCAGTACTTC.

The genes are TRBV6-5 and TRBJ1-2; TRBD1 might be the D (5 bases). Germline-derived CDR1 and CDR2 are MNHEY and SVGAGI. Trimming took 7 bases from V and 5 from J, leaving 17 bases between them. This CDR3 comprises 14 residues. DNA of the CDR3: TGTGCCAGCACCGGGGGGGGATCGATTTATGGCTACACCTTC. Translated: CASTGGGSIYGYTF.

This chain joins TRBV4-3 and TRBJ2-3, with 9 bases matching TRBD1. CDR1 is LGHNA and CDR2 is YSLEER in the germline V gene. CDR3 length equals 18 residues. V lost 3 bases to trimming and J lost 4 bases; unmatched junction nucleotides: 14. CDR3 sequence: CASSQKTLQGARPDTQYF. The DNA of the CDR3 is TGCGCCAGCAGCCAGAAAACGCTACAGGGGGCTAGGCCAGATACGCAGTATTTT.

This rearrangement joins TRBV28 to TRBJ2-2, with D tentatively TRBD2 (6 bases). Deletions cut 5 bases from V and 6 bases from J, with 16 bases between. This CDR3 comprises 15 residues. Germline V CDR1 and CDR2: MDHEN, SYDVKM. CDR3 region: CASSPQGLGPGELFF. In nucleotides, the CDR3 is TGTGCCAGCAGTCCCCAGGGACTGGGCCCCGGGGAGCTGTTTTTT.

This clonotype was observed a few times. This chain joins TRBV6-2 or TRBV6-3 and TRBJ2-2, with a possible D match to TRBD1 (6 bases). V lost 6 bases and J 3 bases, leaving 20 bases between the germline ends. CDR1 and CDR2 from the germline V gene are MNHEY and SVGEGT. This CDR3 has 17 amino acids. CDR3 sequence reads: CASSTSRQGRDTGELFF. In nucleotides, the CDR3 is TGTGCCAGCAGCACCTCGCGCCAGGGGCGCGACACCGGGGAGCTGTTTTTT.

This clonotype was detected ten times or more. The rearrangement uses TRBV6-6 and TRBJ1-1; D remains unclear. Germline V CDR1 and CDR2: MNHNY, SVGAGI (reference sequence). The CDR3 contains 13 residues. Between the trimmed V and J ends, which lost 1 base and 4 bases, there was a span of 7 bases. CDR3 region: CASSYFWATEAFF. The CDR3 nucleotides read TGTGCCAGCAGTTACTTCTGGGCCACTGAAGCTTTCTTT.

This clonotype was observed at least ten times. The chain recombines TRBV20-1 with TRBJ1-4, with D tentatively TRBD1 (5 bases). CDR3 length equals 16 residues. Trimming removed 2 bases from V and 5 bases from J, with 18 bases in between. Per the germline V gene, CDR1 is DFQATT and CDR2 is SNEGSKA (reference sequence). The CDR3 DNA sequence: TGCAGTGCTAGACCTGGTACAGGATTACCAAATGAAAAACTGTTTTTT. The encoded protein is CSARPGTGLPNEKLFF.

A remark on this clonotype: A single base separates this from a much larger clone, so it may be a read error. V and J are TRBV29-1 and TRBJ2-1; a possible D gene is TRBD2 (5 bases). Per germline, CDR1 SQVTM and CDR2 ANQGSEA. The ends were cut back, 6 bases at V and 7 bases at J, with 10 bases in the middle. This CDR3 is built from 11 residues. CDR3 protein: CSVGGSNEQFF. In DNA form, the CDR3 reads TGCAGCGTAGGAGGTAGTAATGAGCAGTTCTTC.

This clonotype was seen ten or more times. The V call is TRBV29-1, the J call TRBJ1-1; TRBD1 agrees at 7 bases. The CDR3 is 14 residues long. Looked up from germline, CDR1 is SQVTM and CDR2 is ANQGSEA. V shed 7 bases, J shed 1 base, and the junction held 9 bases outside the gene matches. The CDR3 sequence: CSATRGQQNTEAFF. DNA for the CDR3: TGCAGCGCCACAAGGGGACAGCAGAACACTGAAGCTTTCTTT.

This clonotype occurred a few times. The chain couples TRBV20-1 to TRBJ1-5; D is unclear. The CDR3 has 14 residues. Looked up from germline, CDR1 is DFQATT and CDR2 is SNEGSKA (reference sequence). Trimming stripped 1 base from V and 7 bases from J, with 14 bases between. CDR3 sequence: CSARAAGGGQPQHF. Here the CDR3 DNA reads TGCAGTGCTAGAGCCGCAGGTGGTGGACAGCCCCAGCATTTT.

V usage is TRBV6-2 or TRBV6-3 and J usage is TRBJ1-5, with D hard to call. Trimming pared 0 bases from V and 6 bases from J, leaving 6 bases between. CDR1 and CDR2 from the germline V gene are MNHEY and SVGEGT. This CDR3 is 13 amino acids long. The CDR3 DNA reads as TGTGCCAGCAGTTACTCTTACAGTCAGCCCCAGCATTTT. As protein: CASSYSYSQPQHF.

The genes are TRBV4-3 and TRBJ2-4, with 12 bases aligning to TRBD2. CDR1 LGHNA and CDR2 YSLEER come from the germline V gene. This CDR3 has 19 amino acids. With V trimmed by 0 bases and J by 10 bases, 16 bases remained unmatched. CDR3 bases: TGCGCCAGCAGCCAAGATCCCCTCCTAGCGGGGGGGCAAATTAGTATTCAGTACTTC. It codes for CASSQDPLLAGGQISIQYF.

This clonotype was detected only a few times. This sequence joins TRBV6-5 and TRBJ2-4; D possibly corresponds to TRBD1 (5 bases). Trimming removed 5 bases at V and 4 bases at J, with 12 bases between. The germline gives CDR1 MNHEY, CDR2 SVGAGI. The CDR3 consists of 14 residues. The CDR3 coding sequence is TGTGCCAGCAGTCCTCAGGGTATTAAAAACATTCAGTACTTC. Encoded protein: CASSPQGIKNIQYF.

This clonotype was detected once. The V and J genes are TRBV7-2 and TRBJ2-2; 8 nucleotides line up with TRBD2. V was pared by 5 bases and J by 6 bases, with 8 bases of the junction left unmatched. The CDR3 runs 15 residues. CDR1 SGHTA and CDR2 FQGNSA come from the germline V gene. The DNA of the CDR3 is TGTGCCAGCAGCCCTGTTCGCGGGGGGTCCGGGGAGCTGTTTTTT. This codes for CASSPVRGGSGELFF.

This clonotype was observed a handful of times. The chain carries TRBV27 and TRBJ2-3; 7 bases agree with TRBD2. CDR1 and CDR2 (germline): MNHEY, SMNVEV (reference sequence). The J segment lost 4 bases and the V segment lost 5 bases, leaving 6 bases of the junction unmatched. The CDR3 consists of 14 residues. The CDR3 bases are TGTGCCAGCAGTAATTCAGGGAGGGCAGATACGCAGTATTTT. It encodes CASSNSGRADTQYF.

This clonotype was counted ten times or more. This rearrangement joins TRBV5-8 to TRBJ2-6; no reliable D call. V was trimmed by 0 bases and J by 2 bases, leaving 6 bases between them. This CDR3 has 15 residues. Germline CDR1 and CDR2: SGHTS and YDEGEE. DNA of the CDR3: TGTGCCAGCAGCTTGGGTAGGGCTGGGGCCAACGTCCTGACTTTC. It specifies CASSLGRAGANVLTF.

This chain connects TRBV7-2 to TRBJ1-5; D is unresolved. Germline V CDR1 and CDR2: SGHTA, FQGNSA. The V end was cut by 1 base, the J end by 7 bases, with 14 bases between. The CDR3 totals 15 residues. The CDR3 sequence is CASSLGGVRRQPQHF. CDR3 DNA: TGTGCCAGCAGCTTAGGGGGTGTAAGACGCCAGCCCCAGCATTTT.

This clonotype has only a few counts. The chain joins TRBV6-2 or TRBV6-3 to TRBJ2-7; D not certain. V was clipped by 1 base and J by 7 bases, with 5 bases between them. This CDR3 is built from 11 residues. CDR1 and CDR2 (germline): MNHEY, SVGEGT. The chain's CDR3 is CASSYWVEQYF. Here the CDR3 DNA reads TGTGCCAGCAGTTACTGGGTTGAGCAGTACTTC.

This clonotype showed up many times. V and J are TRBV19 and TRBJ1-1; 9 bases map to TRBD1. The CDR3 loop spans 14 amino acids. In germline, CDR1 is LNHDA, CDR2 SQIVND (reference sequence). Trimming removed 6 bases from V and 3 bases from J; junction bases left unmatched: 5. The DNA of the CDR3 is TGTGCCAGTAGCAAGACAGGGGGGTACACTGAAGCTTTCTTT. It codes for CASSKTGGYTEAFF.

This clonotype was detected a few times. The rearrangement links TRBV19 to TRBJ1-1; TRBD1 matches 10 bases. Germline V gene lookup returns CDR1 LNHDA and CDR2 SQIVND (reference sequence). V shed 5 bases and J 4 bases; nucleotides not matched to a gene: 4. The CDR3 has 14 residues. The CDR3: CASSDRGRGTEAFF. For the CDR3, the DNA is TGTGCCAGTAGTGACAGGGGGCGTGGCACTGAAGCTTTCTTT. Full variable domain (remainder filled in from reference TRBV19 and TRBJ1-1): DGGITQSPKYLFRKEGQNVTLSCEQNLNHDAMYWYRQDPGQGLRLIYYSQIVNDFQKGDIAEGYSVSREKKESFPLTVTSAQKNPTAFYLCASSDRGRGTEAFFGQGTRLTVV.

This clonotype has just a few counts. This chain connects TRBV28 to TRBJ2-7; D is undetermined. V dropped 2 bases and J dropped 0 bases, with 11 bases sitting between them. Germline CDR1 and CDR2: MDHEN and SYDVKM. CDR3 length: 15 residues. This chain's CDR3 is CASSLPTAASYEQYF. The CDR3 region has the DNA TGTGCCAGCAGTTTACCGACGGCCGCCTCCTACGAGCAGTACTTC. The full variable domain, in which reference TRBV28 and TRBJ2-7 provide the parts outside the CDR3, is DVKVTQSSRYLVKRTGEKVFLECVQDMDHENMFWYRQDPGLGLRLIYFSYDVKMKEKGDIPEGYSVSREKKERFSLILESASTNQTSMYLCASSLPTAASYEQYFGPGTRLTVT.

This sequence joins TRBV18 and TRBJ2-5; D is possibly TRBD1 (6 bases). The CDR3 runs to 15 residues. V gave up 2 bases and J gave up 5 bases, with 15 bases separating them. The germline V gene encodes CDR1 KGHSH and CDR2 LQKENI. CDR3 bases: TGTGCCAGCTCACCATTGGACAGTCCGGAGGAGACCCAGTACTTC. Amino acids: CASSPLDSPEETQYF.

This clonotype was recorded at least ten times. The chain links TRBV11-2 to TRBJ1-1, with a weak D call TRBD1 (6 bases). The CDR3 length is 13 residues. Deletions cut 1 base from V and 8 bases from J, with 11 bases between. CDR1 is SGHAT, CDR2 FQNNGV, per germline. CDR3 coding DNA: TGTGCCAGCAGCTTAGCTCGACAGGCCGAAGCTTTCTTT. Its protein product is CASSLARQAEAFF. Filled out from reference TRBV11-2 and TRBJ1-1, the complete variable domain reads EAGVAQSPRYKIIEKRQSVAFWCNPISGHATLYWYQQILGQGPKLLIQFQNNGVVDDSQLPKDRFSAERLKGVDSTLKIQPAKLEDSAVYLCASSLARQAEAFFGQGTRLTVV.

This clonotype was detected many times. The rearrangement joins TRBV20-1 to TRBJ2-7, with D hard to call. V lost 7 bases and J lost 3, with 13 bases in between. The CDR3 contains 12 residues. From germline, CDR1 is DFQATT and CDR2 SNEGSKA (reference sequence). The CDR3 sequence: CSELGNFYEQYF. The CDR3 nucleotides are TGCAGTGAGTTGGGCAACTTCTACGAGCAGTACTTC.

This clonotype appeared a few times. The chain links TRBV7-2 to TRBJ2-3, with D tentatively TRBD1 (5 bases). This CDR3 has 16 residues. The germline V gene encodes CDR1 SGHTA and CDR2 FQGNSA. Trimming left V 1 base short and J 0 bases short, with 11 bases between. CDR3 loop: CASSLGQMSSTDTQYF. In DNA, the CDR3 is TGTGCCAGCAGCTTAGGACAGATGTCTAGCACAGATACGCAGTATTTT.

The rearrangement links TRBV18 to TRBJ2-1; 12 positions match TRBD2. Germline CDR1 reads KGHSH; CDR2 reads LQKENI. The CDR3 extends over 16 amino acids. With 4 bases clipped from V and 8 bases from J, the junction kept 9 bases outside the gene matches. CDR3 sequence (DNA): TGTGCCAGCTCACTTGCTCTAGCGGGGGGGCAAGATGAGCAGTTCTTC. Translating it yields CASSLALAGGQDEQFF.